The subject of this entry is one T cell receptor (beta chain). This CDR3 has 16 amino acids. With V trimmed by 5 bases and J by 12 bases, 12 bases remained unmatched. Germline V gene lookup returns CDR1 LNHDA and CDR2 SQIVND (reference sequence). This entry belongs to a study of blood T cell repertoires in COVID-19. Across the study: Donors in the United States, Italy and Spain gave samples during acute or convalescent COVID-19. PBMCs, B-cell-depleted T cells, or T cells were the source of the cDNA or gDNA that made up the material.

As originally analysed: From reference gene primer amplification, estimates of nucleated cell counts were derived. Some clones are missing from TCRdb's copy, which holds only in-frame ones; the method was immunoSEQ multiplex PCR. The V and J calls and clone size are taken from that table; D and trimming were inferred from the DNA. Of some 82,000 clones in the sample, 65% to 90% were seen once. The receptor comes from a man aged 80 or over with acute or convalescent COVID-19. The sequencing sample was made of peripheral blood. The rearrangement uses TRBV19 and TRBJ2-1, with 14 nucleotides matching TRBD2. CDR3 loop: CASSAGGLAGVGAQFF. The CDR3 region has the DNA TGTGCCAGTAGTGCCGGGGGACTAGCGGGAGTGGGGGCGCAGTTCTTC.